A selection of T cell receptor beta chains follows, all from one sample in a study of blood T cell repertoires in COVID-19. Sequencing used immunoSEQ multiplex PCR; TCRdb keeps in-frame clones, though not all of them. The table has 200,000 to 250,000 clones, 70% to 90% seen once. Material: peripheral blood. All receptors come from a man between 18 and 29 years old with active or convalescent COVID-19. Each CDR3 is given with its conserved first and last residue.

TRBJ1-3 | TRBV11-2 | CASSSTGTGVPSGNTIYF
TRBJ2-7 | TRBV7-9 | CASSSQQVTYEQYF
TRBJ1-5 | TRBV27 | CASSLSSLYSNQPQHF
TRBJ1-2 | TRBV29-1 | CSVLDRGGYGYTF
TRBJ1-2 | TRBV30 | CAWNRGGRDYTF
TRBJ2-7 | TRBV1 | CTSSRALAAPLYEQYF
TRBJ2-1 | TRBV7-9 | CASSLSRTGPNEQFF
TRBJ1-2 | TRBV6-2/TRBV6-3 | CASSLTVRGTNYGYTF
TRBJ2-7 | TRBV19 | CASARTDTYEQYF
TRBJ2-2 | TRBV7-2 | CASSLLVKTSGLIGELFF
TRBJ2-6 | TRBV5-4 | CASRTGETGANVLTF
TRBJ2-5 | TRBV5-1 | CASSFNPIRTSGYQETQYF
TRBJ2-1 | TRBV25-1 | CASSAFNEQFF
TRBJ2-7 | TRBV2 | CASSEFGTGFGQYF
TRBJ1-4 | TRBV28 | CASSESGGDEKLFF
TRBJ1-1 | TRBV5-1 | CASSDRVGDTEAFF
TRBJ2-7 | TRBV28 | CASTKSSGSGYEQYF
TRBJ1-1 | TRBV7-4 | CASSPKGVKVGTEAFF
TRBJ2-5 | TRBV28 | CASSLTSGQETQYF
TRBJ2-5 | TRBV24-1 | CATSDPVAETQYF
TRBJ2-2 | TRBV28 | CASSSPLEREYTGELFF
TRBJ2-2 | TRBV7-3 | CASSETVAPGELFF
TRBJ1-1 | TRBV4-3 | CASSQEGTGYAEAFF
TRBJ2-3 | TRBV4-3 | CASSQEERGGPDTQYF
TRBJ1-1 | TRBV7-6 | CASSLDPGNTEAFF
TRBJ1-4 | TRBV2 | CASSEGTEGEKLFF
TRBJ2-7 | TRBV5-1 | CASSWTGGHEQYF
TRBJ2-2 | TRBV11-1 | CASSLAGATTGELFF
TRBJ2-1 | TRBV7-8 | CASSSLLAGESEQFF
TRBJ2-1 | TRBV7-2 | CASSAHTAYNEQFF
TRBJ1-6 | TRBV20-1 | CSASGGRISPLHF
TRBJ2-1 | TRBV9 | CASSVTSGNYNEQFF
TRBJ1-6 | TRBV18 | CASSPKGQGDSPLHF
TRBJ2-3 | TRBV27 | CASSIRGWITDTQYF
TRBJ1-1 | TRBV7-3 | CASSLGHGNTEAFF
TRBJ1-1 | TRBV18 | CASSSIRDRNTEAFF
TRBJ1-6 | TRBV5-1 | CASSLLNGGGGSPLHF
TRBJ1-2 | TRBV19 | CASSIWASYGYTF
TRBJ1-1 | TRBV5-1 | CASSFKGGPAFF
TRBJ2-1 | TRBV27 | CASSGSGGALNEQFF
TRBJ2-1 | TRBV9 | CASSVASGGANEQFF
TRBJ2-5 | TRBV14 | CASSQEVRGAGGRETQYF
TRBJ1-4 | TRBV10-3 | CAIKSGTDEKLFF